This entry lists 22 T cell receptor beta chains sequenced from one sample in a study of CD8+ T cells in alopecia areata (dated by TCRdb to 2017 to 2018). The library relied on the immunoSEQ multiplex PCR assay. For TCR sequencing, RNA was extracted from every sample and reverse transcribed into cDNA to serve as template. Drawn from immuneACCESS, this table holds only the in-frame rearrangements with V and J called that TCRdb kept. Clones are partly lost; checked studies trace under half to an unresolved V gene and leave the rest unexplained. The sample data list roughly 100,000 clones, and around 59% of these were observed just once. The ten largest account for roughly 9% of the sample. Sequencing was done on a sample of CD4+ T cells sorted from blood. The receptors here all came from a human donor in good health.

The chain has TRBV30 and TRBJ1-2; D gene ambiguous. Trimming removed 2 bases from V and 5 bases from J, with 12 bases in between. Germline CDR1 and CDR2: GTSNPN and SVGIG (reference sequence). The CDR3 sequence is 13 residues long. The CDR3 region is CAWSRVKSYGYTF. In nucleotides, the CDR3 is TGTGCCTGGAGTAGGGTGAAAAGTTATGGCTACACCTTC.

The table lists this clone with a few counts. The CDR3 is CASSLGAGLSDEQFF. CDR3 coding DNA: TGTGCCAGCAGCTTAGGGGCAGGGCTGAGCGATGAGCAGTTCTTC. The V gene is TRBV7-9, the J gene TRBJ2-1; a weak D match, TRBD1 (5 bases). CDR3 length: 15 amino acids. V dropped 1 base and J dropped 8 bases, with 15 bases sitting between them. CDR1 is SEHNR and CDR2 is FQNEAQ in the germline V gene (reference sequence).

The gene calls are TRBV5-6 and TRBJ2-6; 7 positions match TRBD1. Trimming took 0 bases from V and 0 from J; bases not matched to a gene: 9. The CDR3 sequence is 19 residues long. Germline assignment: CDR1 SGHDT and CDR2 YYEEEE. CDR3 loop: CASSLEFRQGLSGANVLTF. The CDR3 DNA is TGTGCCAGCAGCTTGGAATTTCGACAGGGCCTCTCTGGGGCCAACGTCCTGACTTTC.

The J gene is TRBJ2-1, the V gene TRBV2; 12 bases match TRBD1. CDR3 length: 15 amino acids. Per germline, CDR1 SNHLY and CDR2 FYNNEI. The V and J ends lost 6 bases and 7 bases, in that order; junction bases with no gene match: 7. The CDR3 sequence: CASSLEGQGANEQFF. The CDR3, as DNA: TGTGCCAGCAGCCTGGAGGGACAGGGGGCAAATGAGCAGTTCTTC.

V usage is TRBV6-5 and J usage is TRBJ2-5; D not certain. V was shortened by 3 bases and J by 9 bases, with 14 bases between the two germline ends. CDR1 and CDR2 from the germline V gene are MNHEY and SVGAGI. The CDR3 extends over 13 amino acids. This CDR3 reads CASSYSPSQAQYF. The DNA of the CDR3 is TGTGCCAGCAGTTATTCTCCCTCCCAGGCCCAGTACTTC.

V gene TRBV5-1 combines with J gene TRBJ2-3, with TRBD2 matching 15 bases. Per germline, CDR1 SGHRS and CDR2 YFSETQ. CDR3 length: 16 residues. V lost 3 bases, J lost 6 bases, and 5 bases stayed unmatched. The CDR3 protein is CASSWTGTSGGDTQYF. The DNA of the CDR3 is TGCGCCAGCAGCTGGACCGGGACTAGCGGGGGGGATACGCAGTATTTT. The full variable domain, with the rest looked up from reference TRBV5-1 and TRBJ2-3, is KAGVTQTPRYLIKTRGQQVTLSCSPISGHRSVSWYQQTPGQGLQFLFEYFSETQRNKGNFPGRFSGRQFSNSRSEMNVSTLELGDSALYLCASSWTGTSGGDTQYFGPGTRLTVL.

In its sample, this clone was seen a few times. The genes are TRBV27 and TRBJ2-5; no clear D gene. V shed 5 bases and J shed 4 bases, with 11 bases lying between them. Germline CDR1 reads MNHEY; CDR2 reads SMNVEV (reference sequence). There are 13 residues in the CDR3. CDR3 nucleotides: TGTGCCAGCAGTCAAAGGGAAGGAGAGACCCAGTACTTC. Its translation is CASSQREGETQYF.

This clone came up a few times. The V gene is TRBV7-2, the J gene TRBJ1-1; D unclear. Trimming took off 1 base at V and 2 bases at J, with 8 bases between the two ends. This CDR3 has 14 amino acids. Germline assignment: CDR1 SGHTA and CDR2 FQGNSA. The chain's CDR3 is CASSLDATNTEAFF. The CDR3 coding sequence is TGTGCCAGCAGCTTAGATGCGACTAACACTGAAGCTTTCTTT.

The rearrangement uses TRBV30 and TRBJ1-5; TRBD1 is a possible D gene (5 bases). CDR1 is GTSNPN and CDR2 is SVGIG in the germline V gene (reference sequence). Trimming removed 2 bases at V and 6 bases at J, with 14 bases between. The CDR3 has 14 amino acids. CDR3 in amino acids: CAWSQPQVGQPQHF. CDR3 DNA sequence: TGTGCCTGGAGTCAGCCACAGGTCGGTCAGCCCCAGCATTTT.

The V and J genes are TRBV5-4 and TRBJ2-5; 11 nucleotides line up with TRBD2. V was pared by 5 bases and J by 4 bases, with 13 bases of the junction left unmatched. Germline loops: CDR1 SGHNT, CDR2 YYREEE (reference sequence). The CDR3 has 17 amino acids. The CDR3, as DNA: TGTGCCAGCAGTTTGAGGAGTAGCGGGGGGGCCGGAGAGACCCAGTACTTC. This gives the protein CASSLRSSGGAGETQYF.

This chain connects TRBV5-1 to TRBJ2-3; D gene ambiguous. Trimming took off 0 bases at V and 0 bases at J, with 11 bases between the two ends. The germline CDR1 and CDR2 sequences are SGHRS and YFSETQ. This CDR3 region has 16 residues. DNA for the CDR3: TGCGCCAGCAGCTTGGCGTCTGGAGCTAGCACAGATACGCAGTATTTT. This codes for CASSLASGASTDTQYF.

This rearrangement joins TRBV7-2 to TRBJ2-7; D perhaps matches TRBD1 (6 bases). V lost 1 base and J lost 4, with 14 bases in between. The CDR3 contains 15 residues. Germline V gene lookup returns CDR1 SGHTA and CDR2 FQGNSA. The CDR3 protein is CASSLVQGKGYEQYF. For the CDR3, the DNA is TGTGCCAGCAGCTTAGTTCAGGGGAAGGGGTACGAGCAGTACTTC. The variable domain in full, with the rest retrieved from reference TRBV7-2 and TRBJ2-7, is GAGVSQSPSNKVTEKGKDVELRCDPISGHTALYWYRQSLGQGLEFLIYFQGNSAPDKSGLPSDRFSAERTGGSVSTLTIQRTQQEDSAVYLCASSLVQGKGYEQYFGPGTRLTVT.

V gene TRBV27 combines with J gene TRBJ1-2; tentatively, D is TRBD1 (6 bases). Trimming stripped 4 bases from V and 3 bases from J, with 15 bases between. This CDR3 is 15 amino acids long. The germline gives CDR1 MNHEY, CDR2 SMNVEV (reference sequence). The CDR3 here is CASSYVGGAHYGYTF. CDR3 DNA sequence: TGTGCCAGCAGTTACGTAGGGGGGGCCCACTATGGCTACACCTTC.

The chain is built from TRBV18 and TRBJ2-7; no firm D call. Trimming stripped 1 base from V and 1 base from J, with 8 bases between. Germline V gene sequence: CDR1 KGHSH, CDR2 LQKENI. The CDR3 totals 14 residues. In DNA form, the CDR3 reads TGTGCCAGCTCACCACGAGTTGAATCCTACGAGCAGTACTTC. This encodes CASSPRVESYEQYF.

The J gene is TRBJ2-7, the V gene TRBV7-2; D uncertain. V was clipped by 0 bases and J by 0 bases, with 12 bases between them. The germline V gene encodes CDR1 SGHTA and CDR2 FQGNSA. The CDR3 sequence is 16 residues long. The CDR3 coding sequence is TGTGCCAGCAGCTTAGCGGCAGACATAGTCTCCTACGAGCAGTACTTC. Protein product: CASSLAADIVSYEQYF.

This chain links TRBV5-1 with TRBJ2-7; 9 bases map to TRBD1. This CDR3 comprises 15 residues. V gave up 4 bases and J gave up 4 bases; unmatched junction bases: 9. Germline CDR1 is SGHRS and CDR2 is YFSETQ. This CDR3 is CASSEQGAQGYEQYF. The CDR3 coding sequence is TGCGCCAGCAGCGAACAGGGGGCGCAAGGTTACGAGCAGTACTTC.

This clone was detected only a few times. The chain carries TRBV6-5 and TRBJ1-6; unclear D gene. The length of the CDR3 is 13 residues. The V and J ends lost 2 bases and 6 bases respectively, with 5 bases between them. The germline V gene has CDR1 MNHEY and CDR2 SVGAGI. The CDR3: CASSYVPNSPLHF. In DNA, the CDR3 is TGTGCCAGCAGTTACGTCCCTAATTCACCCCTCCACTTT.

The chain is built from TRBV29-1 and TRBJ2-4, with unresolved D. Between the trimmed V and J ends, which lost 2 bases and 4 bases, there was a span of 9 bases. CDR3 size: 13 residues. Germline values: CDR1 SQVTM, CDR2 ANQGSEA. CDR3 coding DNA: TGCAGCGTTGAACGGACGGAGAAAAACATTCAGTACTTC. Protein: CSVERTEKNIQYF.

The rearrangement uses TRBV23-1 and TRBJ2-5, with D unclear. TRBV23-1 is identified as an open reading frame with a role that is uncertain. The CDR3 totals 16 residues. Trimming took off 0 bases at V and 2 bases at J, with 13 bases between the two ends. In nucleotides, the CDR3 is TGCGCCAGCAGTCAATCCTGTCCCGGTCCTCAAGAGACCCAGTACTTC. It is translated as CASSQSCPGPQETQYF.

The chain employs TRBV15 and TRBJ1-2; D remains ambiguous. CDR3 length equals 13 residues. Trimming took off 0 bases at V and 3 bases at J, with 5 bases between the two ends. Germline lookup yields CDR1 LNHNV and CDR2 YYDKDF (reference sequence). Written as DNA, the CDR3 is TGTGCCACCAGCAGAGATCGGGACTATGGCTACACCTTC. Residues: CATSRDRDYGYTF.

The chain links TRBV7-2 to TRBJ2-1; 12 nucleotides line up with TRBD2. Germline V gene lookup returns CDR1 SGHTA and CDR2 FQGNSA. The CDR3 consists of 18 residues. J lost 3 bases, V lost 5 bases, and 11 bases had no gene match. CDR3 sequence (DNA): TGTGCCAGCAGCCCCACGCAACTAGCGGGGGGTCTCTACAATGAGCAGTTCTTC. Translating gives CASSPTQLAGGLYNEQFF.

This chain connects TRBV5-6 to TRBJ2-7; 7 bases map to TRBD1. CDR3 length: 18 amino acids. Germline V gene data show CDR1 as SGHDT and CDR2 as YYEEEE. V trimming: 4 bases; J trimming: 0 bases; junction bases outside the gene matches: 16. CDR3 DNA sequence: TGTGCCAGCAGCATCAAACCGGGACAGCCCCGCCTCTCCTACGAGCAGTACTTC. Its protein is CASSIKPGQPRLSYEQYF.